The next 27 T cell receptor beta chains were all read from a single sample in a study of Ad26.COV2.S vaccination and SARS-CoV-2 variants. Treatment denoted: about 20 received Ad26.COV2.S at low or high dose, single or two shots; 5 received placebo; per-sample allocation not given. After the first vaccine or placebo injection, samples were drawn on day 63. Libraries were prepared by immunoSEQ multiplex PCR; TCRdb keeps only in-frame clonotypes and omits some of them. The sample includes approximately 240,000 clones, approximately 88% of them seen just once. The input for sequencing was peripheral blood, taken in a trial of Ad26.COV2.S vaccine versus placebo. These receptors originate from a person aged 18-65 years who received the Ad26.COV2.S COVID-19 vaccine or a placebo.

The chain employs TRBV6-5 and TRBJ2-7; D is undetermined. The V and J ends lost 10 bases and 2 bases respectively, with 18 bases between them. Germline V gene sequence: CDR1 MNHEY, CDR2 SVGAGI. CDR3 length: 14 residues. The CDR3 loop is CATPDPLRAYEQYF. Here the CDR3 DNA reads TGTGCCACACCCGACCCCCTCCGGGCCTACGAGCAGTACTTC.

J is TRBJ1-5 and V is TRBV6-6, with D possibly being TRBD1 (5 bases). The V gene's germline CDR1 is MNHNY and CDR2 SVGAGI (reference sequence). The CDR3 is 16 amino acids. The V end lost 0 bases, the J end lost 4 bases, and 13 bases lay between the germline ends. The CDR3 spells CASSYSRDVRNQPQHF. CDR3 DNA sequence: TGTGCCAGCAGTTACTCCCGGGACGTTCGTAATCAGCCCCAGCATTTT.

The V and J genes are TRBV28 and TRBJ2-7; D might be TRBD1 (5 bases). The CDR3 loop spans 15 amino acids. Germline V gene lookup returns CDR1 MDHEN and CDR2 SYDVKM. V gave up 7 bases and J gave up 0 bases, with 16 bases separating them. This CDR3 reads CASTLVAGPSYEQYF. The CDR3 nucleotides are TGTGCCAGCACCCTTGTGGCAGGGCCCTCCTACGAGCAGTACTTC.

The chain couples TRBV5-4 to TRBJ2-2; possibly TRBD2 for D (5 bases). The V end lost 2 bases, the J end lost 1 base, and 12 bases lay between the germline ends. The CDR3 has 16 amino acids. Per the germline V gene, CDR1 is SGHNT and CDR2 is YYREEE (reference sequence). In DNA, the CDR3 is TGTGCCAGCAGCTTAGGTGGGAGAGGGAACACCGGGGAGCTGTTTTTT. The encoded protein is CASSLGGRGNTGELFF.

The rearrangement links TRBV7-2 to TRBJ2-5; 11 bases fit TRBD2. This CDR3 comprises 15 residues. The germline gives CDR1 SGHTA, CDR2 FQGNSA. Unmatched junction bases numbered 4, after V lost 4 bases and J lost 3 bases. The DNA for the CDR3 is TGTGCCAGCAGCTCCCGACTAGCGGGGAAAGAGACCCAGTACTTC. Translation: CASSSRLAGKETQYF.

This chain links TRBV6-4 with TRBJ2-3; 12 nucleotides line up with TRBD2. Germline CDR1 reads MRHNA; CDR2 reads SNTAGT. J was trimmed by 1 base and V by 2 bases; bases with no gene match: 1. This CDR3 spans 16 amino acids. In DNA form, the CDR3 reads TGTGCCAGCAGTGACCTAGCGGGAGGGCGCACAGATACGCAGTATTTT. This sequence encodes CASSDLAGGRTDTQYF.

The CDR3 protein is CASSLREGVQETQYF. CDR3 coding DNA: TGCGCCAGCAGCTTAAGGGAGGGAGTCCAAGAGACCCAGTACTTC. The chain has TRBV5-1 and TRBJ2-5, with TRBD2 matching over 7 bases. V trimming: 2 bases; J trimming: 1 base; junction bases outside the gene matches: 5. CDR1 SGHRS and CDR2 YFSETQ come from the germline V gene. CDR3 length equals 15 residues.

The chain couples TRBV19 to TRBJ1-5; 9 bases agree with TRBD1. Germline-derived CDR1 and CDR2 are LNHDA and SQIVND (reference sequence). Trimming took 3 bases from V and 2 from J; bases not matched to a gene: 5. This CDR3 has 16 residues. The CDR3, as DNA: TGTGCCAGTAGTATGGGGACAGGGTGGGGCAATCAGCCCCAGCATTTT. Its protein product is CASSMGTGWGNQPQHF.

This chain joins TRBV28 and TRBJ1-2; 7 bases agree with TRBD1. The CDR3 runs 14 residues. V shed 5 bases, J shed 5 bases, and the junction held 8 bases outside the gene matches. CDR1 and CDR2 (germline): MDHEN, SYDVKM. The CDR3 sequence is CASSILGQQYGYTF. The CDR3 nucleotides read TGTGCCAGCAGTATCCTGGGACAGCAATATGGCTACACCTTC.

The gene calls are TRBV2 and TRBJ2-5; 7 nucleotides agree with TRBD1. This CDR3 spans 13 amino acids. Germline values: CDR1 SNHLY, CDR2 FYNNEI. The J segment lost 1 base and the V segment lost 7 bases, leaving 3 bases of the junction unmatched. The CDR3: CASKRDSQETQYF. The DNA of the CDR3 is TGTGCCAGCAAGAGGGACAGCCAAGAGACCCAGTACTTC.

J is TRBJ2-7 and V is TRBV28; D call uncertain. V was shortened by 7 bases and J by 0 bases, with 4 bases between the two germline ends. Germline loops: CDR1 MDHEN, CDR2 SYDVKM. The CDR3 consists of 11 residues. Here the CDR3 DNA reads TGTGCCAGCATGGCCTCCTACGAGCAGTACTTC. As protein: CASMASYEQYF.

The table lists this clone with a count of one. The rearrangement links TRBV5-1 to TRBJ1-4; tentatively, D is TRBD1 (6 bases). The V end was cut by 4 bases, the J end by 5 bases, with 21 bases between. Germline V CDR1 and CDR2: SGHRS, YFSETQ. The CDR3 loop spans 17 amino acids. CDR3 sequence: CASSRSGQGRQNEKLFF. The DNA of the CDR3 is TGCGCCAGCAGCCGAAGTGGGCAGGGGCGACAAAATGAAAAACTGTTTTTT.

The chain carries TRBV3-1 (or the pseudogene TRBV3-2) and TRBJ1-2, with unresolved D. The CDR3 extends over 15 amino acids. Per germline, CDR1 LGHDT and CDR2 YNNKEL (reference sequence). Trimming shortened V by 1 base and J by 0 bases, and 9 bases separated the two germline ends. CDR3 coding DNA: TGTGCCAGCAGCCAAGTCGCCAGTTCTAACTATGGCTACACCTTC. Its protein product is CASSQVASSNYGYTF.

This clone has a single count. The junction and the germline gene differ at one end; a read error may be behind it. In the same sample, other DNA sequences code for this CDR3. The rearrangement joins TRBV27 to TRBJ1-1; no clear D. Germline CDR1 and CDR2: MNHEY and SMNVEV (reference sequence). The CDR3 has 14 amino acids. CDR3 amino acids: CASSSSGGVTEAFF. The CDR3 DNA sequence: TGTGCCAGCAGTTCATCTGGAGGTGTCACTGAAGCCTTCTTT.

J is TRBJ1-1 and V is TRBV29-1, with a possible D match to TRBD1 (6 bases). The CDR3 consists of 15 residues. Germline V gives CDR1 SQVTM, CDR2 ANQGSEA. Trimming took off 1 base at V and 0 bases at J, with 12 bases between the two ends. This CDR3 reads CSVEVRGGLNTEAFF. The CDR3, as DNA: TGCAGCGTTGAAGTTCGCGGGGGCCTGAACACTGAAGCTTTCTTT.

The V gene is TRBV9, the J gene TRBJ2-3, with 8 bases identical to TRBD2. Losses at the gene ends were 3 bases for V and 4 bases for J; bases not matched to a gene: 7. In germline, CDR1 is SGDLS, CDR2 YYNGEE. The CDR3 is 15 amino acids. In nucleotides, the CDR3 is TGTGCCAGCAGCGCAAGCGGGAGAGGATCAGATACGCAGTATTTT. Translation: CASSASGRGSDTQYF. The full variable domain, with the rest looked up from reference TRBV9 and TRBJ2-3, is DSGVTQTPKHLITATGQRVTLRCSPRSGDLSVYWYQQSLDQGLQFLIQYYNGEERAKGNILERFSAQQFPDLHSELNLSSLELGDSALYFCASSASGRGSDTQYFGPGTRLTVL.

The genes are TRBV7-9 and TRBJ2-3, with 11 positions matching TRBD2. The CDR3 is 16 residues long. The germline V gene has CDR1 SEHNR and CDR2 FQNEAQ (reference sequence). The ends lost 5 bases at V and 5 bases at J; junction bases unmatched: 9. CDR3 DNA sequence: TGTGCCAGCAGCCAAAATAGCGGGAGGGCCAAAGATACGCAGTATTTT. Its translation: CASSQNSGRAKDTQYF.

This clone was detected only once. This chain uses TRBV9 with TRBJ1-4; no firm D call. Germline assignment: CDR1 SGDLS and CDR2 YYNGEE. The CDR3 is made up of 16 amino acids. V was pared by 4 bases and J by 0 bases, with 13 bases between. In DNA form, the CDR3 reads TGTGCCAGCAGCCCGCGGTTAGACCCAACTAATGAAAAACTGTTTTTT. Translating gives CASSPRLDPTNEKLFF.

J is TRBJ1-4 and V is TRBV6-5; unclear D gene. Trimming removed 6 bases from V and 0 bases from J, with 5 bases in between. CDR1 is MNHEY, CDR2 SVGAGI, per germline. The CDR3 loop spans 13 amino acids. CDR3 amino acids: CASRVATNEKLFF. CDR3 DNA: TGTGCCAGCAGAGTTGCAACTAATGAAAAACTGTTTTTT.

This rearrangement joins TRBV19 to TRBJ1-5, with 7 bases matching TRBD1. This CDR3 spans 14 amino acids. CDR1 and CDR2 from the germline V gene are LNHDA and SQIVND (reference sequence). Trimming at V came to 5 bases and at J to 3 bases, leaving 4 bases not matched to a gene. In nucleotides, the CDR3 is TGTGCCAGTAGTCGACAGGGCTACAATCAGCCCCAGCATTTT. Translating it yields CASSRQGYNQPQHF.

The rearrangement uses TRBV6-6 and TRBJ1-6; maybe TRBD1 (6 bases). CDR1 is MNHNY and CDR2 is SVGAGI in the germline V gene (reference sequence). The CDR3 has 14 amino acids. Trimming removed 6 bases at V and 7 bases at J, with 13 bases between. CDR3 protein: CASSKGVRNSPLHF. In DNA, the CDR3 is TGTGCCAGCAGCAAGGGGGTGAGGAATTCACCCCTCCACTTT.

J is TRBJ2-7 and V is TRBV5-1; 7 bases fit TRBD1. Germline CDR1 is SGHRS and CDR2 is YFSETQ. V lost 4 bases, J lost 2 bases, and 3 bases stayed unmatched. This CDR3 contains 13 residues. CDR3 DNA sequence: TGCGCCAGCAGCCGGGACAGACCCTACGAGCAGTACTTC. Translated: CASSRDRPYEQYF.

The J gene is TRBJ1-2, the V gene TRBV6-2 or TRBV6-3; the D gene is possibly TRBD1 (5 bases). The CDR3 is 13 residues long. V was trimmed by 1 base and J by 8 bases, leaving 11 bases between them. CDR1 and CDR2 (germline): MNHEY, SVGEGT. The CDR3 here is CASSYWGRDGYTF. CDR3 in DNA: TGTGCCAGCAGTTACTGGGGGAGGGACGGCTACACCTTC.

This clone occurred once. V gene TRBV7-2 combines with J gene TRBJ1-4; no definite D call. V shed 3 bases and J shed 3 bases, with 11 bases lying between them. Germline CDR1 SGHTA, CDR2 FQGNSA. The CDR3 contains 15 residues. The CDR3 nucleotides read TGTGCCAGCAGCTTCTCCCTAACAGCTAATGAAAAACTGTTTTTT. It translates to CASSFSLTANEKLFF.

The CDR3, as DNA: TGCGCCAGCAGCCAAGAAGAGGGGACACAAAATCCATTGGCCTACGAGCAGTACTTC. As protein: CASSQEEGTQNPLAYEQYF. V gene TRBV4-1 combines with J gene TRBJ2-7; TRBD1 might be the D (6 bases). Deletions cut 0 bases from V and 2 bases from J, with 23 bases between. CDR3 length: 19 residues. CDR1 is MGHRA and CDR2 is YSYEKL in the germline V gene.

This clone has only one observation. This chain uses TRBV18 with TRBJ2-7; TRBD1 or TRBD2 may be the D gene (5 bases each). The CDR3 has 12 residues. Germline CDR1 reads KGHSH; CDR2 reads LQKENI. Deletions cut 4 bases from V and 7 bases from J, with 11 bases between. CDR3 region: CASSLSEGEQYF. CDR3 sequence (DNA): TGTGCCAGCTCACTGTCAGAGGGGGAGCAGTACTTC.

The rearrangement joins TRBV9 to TRBJ2-7; 8 bases line up with TRBD1. This CDR3 has 16 residues. The trim removed 4 bases at V and 3 bases at J, leaving 12 bases unmatched. Germline assignment: CDR1 SGDLS and CDR2 YYNGEE. The CDR3 loop is CASSPSGDRIIYEQYF. The CDR3 nucleotides are TGTGCCAGCAGCCCCAGTGGGGACAGGATTATCTACGAGCAGTACTTC. Full variable domain (missing parts from reference TRBV9 and TRBJ2-7): DSGVTQTPKHLITATGQRVTLRCSPRSGDLSVYWYQQSLDQGLQFLIQYYNGEERAKGNILERFSAQQFPDLHSELNLSSLELGDSALYFCASSPSGDRIIYEQYFGPGTRLTVT.